This record covers a single TCR beta chain. This clone's antigen is unknown. One base away there is no much larger clone; base qualities are not given. The entry originates in a study of T cells after posttransplantation cyclophosphamide (dated by TCRdb to about 2016). General notes on the study: T cell repertoire reconstitution was tracked by TRB sequencing after myeloablative bone marrow transplantation in which posttransplantation cyclophosphamide was used as GVHD prophylaxis. Antigen receptor sequencing was done on samples from around 32 PTCy-treated patients and from roughly 17 related bone marrow donors of those patients. Blood from every one of the 30 to 40 PTCy patients who had 1-year posttransplant specimens underwent TRB sequencing. In 3 patients, up to about 3 additional blood samples taken between 2 and 5.2 years after transplant also underwent TRB sequencing, as did pretransplant blood from a handful of patients. Because TRA and TRB clonality were tightly correlated in 9 samples, subsequent TCR analyses were focused on TRB only. Public TRB sequences were searched against a database of over 3,500 sequences associated with responses to pathogens, tumor antigens, self-antigens and alloantigens.

General findings and caveats noted by the study authors: The TRB repertoires of T cells infiltrating skin or GI tract showed only limited overlap with the TRB repertoires of T cells in blood. Across the approximately 42 patients, TRB clonality was highly associated with recipient CMV seropositivity and CMV reactivation, and diversity with PTCy was similar to that in the CNI/methotrexate controls. Donor-recipient similarity was low at 1-2 months but rose over the first year, and later blood repertoires were often dominated by donor CD8+ memory clones.

Germline trimming amounts to 4 bases on V and 6 bases on J, with 8 as the count of junction bases outside the gene matches. The CDR3 contains 14 residues, cysteine and phenylalanine counted. Only the CDR3 region is kept as DNA, spanning 42 bases read in frame from base 1. Per the germline V gene, MNHNS is the CDR1 and SASEGT is the CDR2. The sample's treatment or condition label is to be understood as: high-dose cyclophosphamide on days +3 and +4 as single-agent GVHD prophylaxis. PTCy patients received busulfan and fludarabine conditioning, a related or unrelated marrow graft, and cyclophosphamide on days +3 and +4. The PTCy-treated patients were drawn from a prospective, multi-institutional clinical trial. Mononuclear cells from peripheral blood and bone marrow were separated by Ficoll-Hypaque density centrifugation and then cryopreserved. TRB sequencing used genomic DNA with the immunoSEQ assay at survey resolution or the hsTCRB kit. The study's own analysis went as follows. Initial read processing used immunoSEQ software, and repertoire analyses used the LymphoSeq R package. Clonality was computed as 1 minus normalized Shannon entropy; Gini coefficient was also calculated for each TRB dataset. To infer phenotypes in unsorted samples, TRB sequences from sorted subsets of the recipient or donor were mapped onto unsorted samples from the same recipient. TCRdb carries this immuneACCESS record with in-frame sequences only. Its versions omit some clonotypes, under half of them owing to an unresolved V gene in the studies checked, with the rest unexplained. Clonal size and the V and J genes are those of that table, whereas D and trimming came from the DNA. The table for this sample lists over 20,000 clones; 86% of them were counted only once. About 12% of the sample lies in the top ten.

Sample: PBMCs, taken after allogeneic stem cell transplant with posttransplant cyclophosphamide. This TCR derives from a female patient aged 25-39 years who received an allogeneic stem cell transplant from an unrelated donor, was CMV-positive, and had no GVHD. Post transplant, some T cells may arise from the graft donor. Here the chain combines TRBV6-1 and TRBJ1-1; 7 bases in the middle match TRBD1. The DNA sequence follows: TGTGCCAGCAGTGGGTACAGGGGACGTCCTGAAGCTTTCTTT. It translates to CASSGYRGRPEAFF.